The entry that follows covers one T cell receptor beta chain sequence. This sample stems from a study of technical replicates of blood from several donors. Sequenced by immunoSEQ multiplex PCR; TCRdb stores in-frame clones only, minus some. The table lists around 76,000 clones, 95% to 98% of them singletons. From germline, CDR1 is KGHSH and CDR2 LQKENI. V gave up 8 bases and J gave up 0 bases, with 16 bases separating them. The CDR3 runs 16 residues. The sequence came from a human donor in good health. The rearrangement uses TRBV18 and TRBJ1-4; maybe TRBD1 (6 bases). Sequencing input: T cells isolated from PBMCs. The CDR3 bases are TGTGCCAGCACGTCCCGGGACATCACAACTAATGAAAAACTGTTTTTT. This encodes CASTSRDITTNEKLFF.